This T cell receptor beta chain was identified in a study of neurological immune-mediated disorders. This clonotype showed up many times. Its matching antigen is unknown. The unsorted libraries originated from 2 million PBMCs that had been stored at -80 C. TCRdb used MiXCR to reprocess the 5' RACE reads, holding one entry per CDR3 protein. The data show 30,000 to 40,000 distinct CDR3 sequences, roughly 7.3% seen once. The CDR3 length is 15 residues. From germline, CDR1 is MNHEY and CDR2 SMNVEV (reference sequence). The V end was cut by 5 bases, the J end by 3 bases, with 16 bases between. General study points: CDR3 amino acid sequences found in expanded clones were never shared across subjects, suggesting private repertoires in all groups.

Sequenced material: PBMCs. The clonotype comes from a woman in her thirties or forties in good health. The chain uses TRBV27 and TRBJ1-2; D is uncertain. The CDR3 bases are TGTGCCAGCAGTGGCAGCGGTAGCTCGGACTATGGCTACACCTTC. Amino acids: CASSGSGSSDYGYTF.